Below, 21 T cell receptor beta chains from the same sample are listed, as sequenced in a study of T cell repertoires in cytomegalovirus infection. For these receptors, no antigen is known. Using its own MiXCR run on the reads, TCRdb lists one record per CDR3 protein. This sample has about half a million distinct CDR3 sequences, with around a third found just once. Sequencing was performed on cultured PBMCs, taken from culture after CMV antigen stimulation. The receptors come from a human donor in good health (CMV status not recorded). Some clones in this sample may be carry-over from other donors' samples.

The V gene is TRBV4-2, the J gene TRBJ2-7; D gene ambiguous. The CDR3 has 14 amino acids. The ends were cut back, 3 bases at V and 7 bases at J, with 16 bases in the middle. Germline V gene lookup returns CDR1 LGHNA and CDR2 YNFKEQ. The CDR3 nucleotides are TGTGCCAGCAGCCACCCTAAGGGCCTGGAAGAGCAGTACTTC. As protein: CASSHPKGLEEQYF.

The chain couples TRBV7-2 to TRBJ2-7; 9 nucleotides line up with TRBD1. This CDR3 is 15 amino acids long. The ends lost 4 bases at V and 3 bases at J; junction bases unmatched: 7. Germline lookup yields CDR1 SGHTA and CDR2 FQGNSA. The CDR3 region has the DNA TGTGCCAGCAGCTCCCGGGACAGGGCGGACTACGAGCAGTACTTC. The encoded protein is CASSSRDRADYEQYF. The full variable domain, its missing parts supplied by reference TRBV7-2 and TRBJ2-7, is GAGVSQSPSNKVTEKGKDVELRCDPISGHTALYWYRQSLGQGLEFLIYFQGNSAPDKSGLPSDRFSAERTGGSVSTLTIQRTQQEDSAVYLCASSSRDRADYEQYFGPGTRLTVT.

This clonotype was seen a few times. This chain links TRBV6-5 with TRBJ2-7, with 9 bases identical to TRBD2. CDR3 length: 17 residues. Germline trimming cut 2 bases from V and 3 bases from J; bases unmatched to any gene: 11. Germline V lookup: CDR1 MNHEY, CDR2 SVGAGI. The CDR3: CASSYRGVRREGYEQYF. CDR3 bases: TGTGCCAGCAGTTACCGGGGAGTTAGGCGGGAGGGCTACGAGCAGTACTTC.

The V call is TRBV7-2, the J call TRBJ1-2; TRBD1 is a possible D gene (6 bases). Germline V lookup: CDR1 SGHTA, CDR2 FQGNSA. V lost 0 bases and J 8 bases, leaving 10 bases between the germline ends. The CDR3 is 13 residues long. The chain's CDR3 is CASSLAGGEGYTF. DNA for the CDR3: TGTGCCAGCAGCTTAGCAGGGGGGGAAGGCTACACCTTC. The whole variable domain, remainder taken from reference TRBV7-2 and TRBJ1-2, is GAGVSQSPSNKVTEKGKDVELRCDPISGHTALYWYRQSLGQGLEFLIYFQGNSAPDKSGLPSDRFSAERTGGSVSTLTIQRTQQEDSAVYLCASSLAGGEGYTFGSGTRLTVV.

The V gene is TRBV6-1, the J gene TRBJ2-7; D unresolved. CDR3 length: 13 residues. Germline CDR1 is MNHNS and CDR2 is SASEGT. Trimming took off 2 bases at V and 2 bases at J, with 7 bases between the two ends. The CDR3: CASSEYGTYEQYF. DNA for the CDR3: TGTGCCAGCAGTGAATACGGTACCTACGAGCAGTACTTC.

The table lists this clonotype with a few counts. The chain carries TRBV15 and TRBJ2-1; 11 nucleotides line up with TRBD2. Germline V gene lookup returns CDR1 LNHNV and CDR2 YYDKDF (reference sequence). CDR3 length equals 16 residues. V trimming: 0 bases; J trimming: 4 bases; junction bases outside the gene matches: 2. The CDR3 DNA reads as TGTGCCACCAGCAGAGAACTAGCGGGAGTTTACAATGAGCAGTTCTTC. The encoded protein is CATSRELAGVYNEQFF.

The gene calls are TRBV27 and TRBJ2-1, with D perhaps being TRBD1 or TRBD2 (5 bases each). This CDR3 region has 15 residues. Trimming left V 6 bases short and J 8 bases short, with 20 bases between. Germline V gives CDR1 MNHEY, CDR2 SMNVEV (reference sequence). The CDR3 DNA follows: TGTGCCAGCAGCCTTATCCCCAGAGGGGTCCATGAGCAGTTCTTC. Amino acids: CASSLIPRGVHEQFF.

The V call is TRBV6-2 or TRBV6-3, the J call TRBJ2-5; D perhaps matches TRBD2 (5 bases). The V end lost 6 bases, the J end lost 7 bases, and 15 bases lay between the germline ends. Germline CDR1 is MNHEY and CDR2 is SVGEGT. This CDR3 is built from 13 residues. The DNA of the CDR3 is TGTGCCAGCAGCCCGACGACCGGAGGGACCCAGTACTTC. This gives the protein CASSPTTGGTQYF.

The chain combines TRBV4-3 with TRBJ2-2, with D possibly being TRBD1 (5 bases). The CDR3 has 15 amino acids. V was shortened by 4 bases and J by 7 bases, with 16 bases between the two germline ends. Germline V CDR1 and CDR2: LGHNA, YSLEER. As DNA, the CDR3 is TGCGCCAGCAGCCGAGATCAGGGTAGGAGCGGGGAGCTGTTTTTT. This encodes CASSRDQGRSGELFF.

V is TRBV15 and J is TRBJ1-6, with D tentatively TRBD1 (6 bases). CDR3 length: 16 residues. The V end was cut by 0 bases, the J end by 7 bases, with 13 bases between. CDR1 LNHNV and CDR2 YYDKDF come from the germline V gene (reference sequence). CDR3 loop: CATSRDRAGANSPLHF. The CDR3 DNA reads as TGTGCCACCAGCAGAGATCGAGCAGGGGCCAATTCACCCCTCCACTTT.

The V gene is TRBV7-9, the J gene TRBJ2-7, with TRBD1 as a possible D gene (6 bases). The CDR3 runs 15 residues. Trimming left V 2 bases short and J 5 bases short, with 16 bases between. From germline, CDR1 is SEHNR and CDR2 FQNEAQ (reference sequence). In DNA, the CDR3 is TGTGCCAGCAGCTTAACCGGGACAATAAGCGACGAGCAGTACTTC. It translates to CASSLTGTISDEQYF.

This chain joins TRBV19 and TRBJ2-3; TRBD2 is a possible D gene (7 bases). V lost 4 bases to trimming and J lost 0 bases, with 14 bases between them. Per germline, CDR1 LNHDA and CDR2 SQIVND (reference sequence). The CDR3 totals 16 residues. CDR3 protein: CASSTRGGPSTDTQYF. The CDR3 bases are TGTGCCAGTAGTACCCGCGGGGGCCCTAGCACAGATACGCAGTATTTT.

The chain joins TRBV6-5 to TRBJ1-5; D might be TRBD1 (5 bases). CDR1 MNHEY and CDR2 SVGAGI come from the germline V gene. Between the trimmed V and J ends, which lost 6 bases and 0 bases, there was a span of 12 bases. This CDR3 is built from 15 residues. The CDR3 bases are TGTGCCAGCAGACCGGGACTCTTTAGCAATCAGCCCCAGCATTTT. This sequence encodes CASRPGLFSNQPQHF.

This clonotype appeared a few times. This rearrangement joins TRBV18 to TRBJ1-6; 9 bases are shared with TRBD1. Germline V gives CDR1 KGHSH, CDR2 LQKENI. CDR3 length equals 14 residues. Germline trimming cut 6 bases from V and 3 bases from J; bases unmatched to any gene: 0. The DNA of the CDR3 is TGTGCCAGCTCGGGACAGGGCTATAATTCACCCCTCCACTTT. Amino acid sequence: CASSGQGYNSPLHF.

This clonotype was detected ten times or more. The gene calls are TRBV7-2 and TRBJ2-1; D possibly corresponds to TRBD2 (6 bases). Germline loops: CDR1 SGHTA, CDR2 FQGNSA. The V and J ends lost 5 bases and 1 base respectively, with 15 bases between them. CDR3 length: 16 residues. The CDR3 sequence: CASSPASGGSYNEQFF. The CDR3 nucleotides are TGTGCCAGCAGCCCCGCTAGTGGGGGGTCCTACAATGAGCAGTTCTTC.

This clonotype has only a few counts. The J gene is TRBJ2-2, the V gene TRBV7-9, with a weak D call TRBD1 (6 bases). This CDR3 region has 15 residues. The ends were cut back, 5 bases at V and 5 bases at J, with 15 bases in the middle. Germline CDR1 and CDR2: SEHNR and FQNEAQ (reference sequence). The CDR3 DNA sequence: TGTGCCAGCAGCACCCCACAGGGAAAAACCGGGGAGCTGTTTTTT. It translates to CASSTPQGKTGELFF.

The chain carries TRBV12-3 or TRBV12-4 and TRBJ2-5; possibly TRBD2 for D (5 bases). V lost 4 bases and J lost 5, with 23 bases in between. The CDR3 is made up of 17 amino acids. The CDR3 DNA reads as TGTGCCAGCAGTTCGAGAGGTTCGCCGAGGGAGAGGGAGACCCAGTACTTC. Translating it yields CASSSRGSPRERETQYF.

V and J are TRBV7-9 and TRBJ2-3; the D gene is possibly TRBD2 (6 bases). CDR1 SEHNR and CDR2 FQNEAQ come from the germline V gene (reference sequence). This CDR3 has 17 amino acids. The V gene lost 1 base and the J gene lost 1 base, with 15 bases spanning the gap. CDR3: CASSLELGTEGTDTQYF. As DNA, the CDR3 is TGTGCCAGCAGCTTAGAGTTGGGGACTGAGGGCACAGATACGCAGTATTTT.

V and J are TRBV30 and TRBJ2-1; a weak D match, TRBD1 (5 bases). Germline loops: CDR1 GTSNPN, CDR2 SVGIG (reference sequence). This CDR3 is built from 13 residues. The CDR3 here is CASNLQAVDEQFF. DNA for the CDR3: TGTGCTTCCAACTTACAGGCGGTCGATGAGCAGTTCTTC.

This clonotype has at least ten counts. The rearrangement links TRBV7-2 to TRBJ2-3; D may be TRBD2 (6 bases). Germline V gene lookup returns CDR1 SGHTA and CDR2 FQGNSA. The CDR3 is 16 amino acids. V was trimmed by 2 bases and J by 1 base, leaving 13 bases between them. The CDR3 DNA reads TGTGCCAGCAGCTTAATGTTGGCTAGCGGCACAGATACGCAGTATTTT. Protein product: CASSLMLASGTDTQYF.

The DNA for the CDR3 is TGTGCCAGCAGTTACGACCTCGGGGCCCCGACCCAGCATTTT. Protein product: CASSYDLGAPTQHF. The rearrangement links TRBV6-8 to TRBJ1-5; TRBD1 might be the D (5 bases). The length of the CDR3 is 14 residues. Trimming took off 2 bases at V and 11 bases at J, with 16 bases between the two ends. CDR1 is MNHGY and CDR2 is SAAAGT in the germline V gene.